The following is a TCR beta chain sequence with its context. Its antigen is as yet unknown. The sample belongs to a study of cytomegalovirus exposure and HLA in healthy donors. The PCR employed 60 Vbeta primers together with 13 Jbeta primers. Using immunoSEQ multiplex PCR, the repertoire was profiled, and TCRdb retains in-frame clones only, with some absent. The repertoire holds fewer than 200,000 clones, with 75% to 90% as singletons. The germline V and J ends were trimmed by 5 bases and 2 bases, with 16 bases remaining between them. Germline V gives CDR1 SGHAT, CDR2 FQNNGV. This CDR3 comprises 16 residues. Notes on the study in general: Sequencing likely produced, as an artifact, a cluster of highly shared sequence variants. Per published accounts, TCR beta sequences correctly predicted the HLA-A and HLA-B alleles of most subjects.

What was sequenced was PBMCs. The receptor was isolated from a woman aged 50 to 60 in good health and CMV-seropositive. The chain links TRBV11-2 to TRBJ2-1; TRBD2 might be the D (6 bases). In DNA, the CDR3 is TGTGCCAGCAGCCAAAGATATGGACTAACCTACAATGAGCAGTTCTTC. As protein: CASSQRYGLTYNEQFF.